These 3 T cell receptor beta chains were sequenced from one sample in a study of T cells after yellow fever vaccination. One entry per CDR3 protein results from TCRdb running MiXCR on the 5' RACE reads. The profile shows around 340,000 distinct CDR3 sequences, 9.5% to 15% of them singletons. The sequences come from CD4+ T cells sorted from PBMCs, collected 15 days after the yellow fever booster vaccination. These receptors were obtained from a man aged 18 to 30 who received the YFV17D yellow fever vaccine.

The chain couples TRBV12-3 or TRBV12-4 to TRBJ1-4; maybe TRBD1 (5 bases). V lost 6 bases, J lost 0 bases, and 14 bases lay in between. This CDR3 spans 16 amino acids. This chain's CDR3 is CASSPETVATNEKLFF. In nucleotides, the CDR3 is TGTGCCAGCAGCCCTGAGACAGTTGCAACTAATGAAAAACTGTTTTTT.

This clonotype occurred a few times. This chain connects TRBV7-6 to TRBJ2-2; D uncertain. The ends were cut back, 2 bases at V and 0 bases at J, with 7 bases in the middle. Germline values: CDR1 SGHVS, CDR2 FNYEAQ. The CDR3 length is 15 residues. In DNA, the CDR3 is TGTGCCAGCAGCTTATACGGAACGAACACCGGGGAGCTGTTTTTT. Translated, it gives CASSLYGTNTGELFF.

Only a few counts were recorded for this clonotype. This chain joins TRBV28 and TRBJ2-7; the match to TRBD2 covers 8 bases. Trimming removed 6 bases from V and 0 bases from J; junction bases left unmatched: 7. The germline V gene encodes CDR1 MDHEN and CDR2 SYDVKM. The CDR3 loop spans 15 amino acids. CDR3 sequence (DNA): TGTGCCAGCAGCCCGGGGGGGGTTGCCTCCTACGAGCAGTACGTC. Its protein product is CASSPGGVASYEQYV.